This T cell receptor beta chain was recovered during a study of T-cell reconstitution after alpha-beta-depleted transplantation in children. Molecular barcoding with unique molecular identifiers was used for the TCRbeta library. TCRdb re-derived calls from the PCR reads in MiXCR, one entry per CDR3 protein. The table records some 290,000 distinct CDR3 sequences, more than 8% of them present only once. This clonotype was seen only a few times. The CDR3 contains 15 residues. CDR1 and CDR2 (germline): SGHAT, FQDESV (reference sequence). V was clipped by 5 bases and J by 1 base, with 15 bases between them.

The sample here was PBMCs from the stem cell graft donor, taken from the stem cell graft. J is TRBJ2-7 and V is TRBV11-1; a possible D gene is TRBD1 (6 bases). This clonotype was sampled from a human donor who donated a stem cell graft to a child with SCID. The CDR3: CASSLRGQTSYEQYF. DNA of the CDR3: TGTGCCAGCAGCCTACGTGGACAGACTTCCTACGAGCAGTACTTC.